This T cell receptor (beta chain) comes out of a study of T cells expressing NK-cell markers. Background on the study: CD3+CD56+NKG2C+, CD3+CD56+NKG2C- and CD3+CD56-NKG2C+ T cells, once sorted, supplied the TCR beta repertoires. Eight donors were sequenced, seven testing HCMV-seropositive and one testing seronegative.

CDR1 SGHAT and CDR2 FQDESV come from the germline V gene (reference sequence). CDR3 size: 15 residues. Synthesis of TCR beta cDNA relied on 5'RACE template switching carrying UMIs. TCRdb re-called the 5' RACE reads; one entry per CDR3 protein, DNA not given. The sample's table shows 500,000 or so distinct CDR3 sequences. The material sequenced was blood T cells: a sorted CD56 or NKG2C T cell subset, CD4+ or CD8+ T cells, or bulk PBMC T cells (not recorded which). This clonotype was obtained from a man younger than 35 in good health. The chain is built from TRBV11-1 and TRBJ2-3. The CDR3 here is CASSDFAGSTDTQYF.